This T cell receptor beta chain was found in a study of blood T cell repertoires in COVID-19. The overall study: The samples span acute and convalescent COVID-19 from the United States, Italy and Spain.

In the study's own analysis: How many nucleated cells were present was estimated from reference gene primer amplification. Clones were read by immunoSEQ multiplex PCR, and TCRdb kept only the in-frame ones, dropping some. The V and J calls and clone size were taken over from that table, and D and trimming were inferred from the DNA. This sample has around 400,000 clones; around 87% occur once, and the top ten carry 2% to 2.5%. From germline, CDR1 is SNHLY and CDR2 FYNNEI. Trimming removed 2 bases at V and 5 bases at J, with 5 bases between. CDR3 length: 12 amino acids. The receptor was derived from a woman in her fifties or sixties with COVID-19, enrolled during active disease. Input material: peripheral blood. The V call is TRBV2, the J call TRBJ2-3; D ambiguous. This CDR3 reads CASSEWRDTQYF. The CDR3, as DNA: TGTGCCAGCAGTGAATGGAGAGATACGCAGTATTTT.